This T cell receptor beta chain was sequenced in a study of CD8+CD57+ T cells in acquired aplastic anemia. The V segment lost 2 bases and the J segment 4 bases; nucleotides outside the gene matches: 2. Germline V gives CDR1 SGHDN, CDR2 FVKESK. This CDR3 is built from 14 residues. TCR beta VDJ and CDR3 profiles were obtained from a genomic DNA template. Via MiXCR, TCRdb re-called the reads, giving one row per CDR3 protein. This table has 150,000 to 200,000 distinct CDR3 sequences, roughly 60% appearing once. General study points: Patients and controls shared approximately 28 CD8+ CDR3 sequences.

In regard to this clonotype: Its antigen is not identified.

Sequenced patients had shown CD8+CD57+ cell expansion by flow cytometry. This TCR derives from a human donor with aplastic anemia. The source material was sorted CD4+, CD8+, or CD8+CD57+ T cells (not recorded which) from PBMCs. The chain joins TRBV14 to TRBJ2-7; 10 nucleotides align to TRBD2. This chain's CDR3 is CASSQQREGYEQYF. In DNA form, the CDR3 reads TGTGCCAGCAGCCAACAGCGGGAGGGTTACGAGCAGTACTTC.